The 8 T cell receptor beta chains in this list originate from one sample, sequenced in a study of T cells in Graves' hyperthyroidism and ophthalmopathy. TCR beta CDR3 region amplification was performed from RNA transcripts. Researchers ran a first-round RT-PCR on the TCR CDR3 using the HTBI primer set. TCRdb re-called the multiplex PCR reads through MiXCR, storing one row per CDR3 protein. The sample holds 540,000 or so distinct CDR3 sequences, around 46% seen once. The sample was peripheral blood or thyroid tissue (not recorded which). The receptors come from an adult woman with Graves' disease, either hyperthyroidism or ophthalmopathy (not recorded which).

The chain employs TRBV29-1 and TRBJ1-1; D call uncertain. The CDR3 consists of 9 residues. The V gene's germline CDR1 is SQVTM and CDR2 ANQGSEA. Trimming left V 3 bases short and J 11 bases short, with 7 bases between. CDR3 in DNA: TGCAGCGTTGAGGGAGGGGCTTTCTTT. Encoded protein: CSVEGGAFF. Complete variable domain (other parts from reference TRBV29-1 and TRBJ1-1): SAVISQKPSRDICQRGTSLTIQCQVDSQVTMMFWYRQQPGQSLTLIATANQGSEATYESGFVIDKFPISRPNLTFSTLTVSNMSPEDSSIYLCSVEGGAFFGQGTRLTVV.

This clonotype was counted ten times or more. The CDR3 DNA is TGTGCCAGCAGTTTATTTCGGGGAATTGAAGCTTTCTTT. Translated, it gives CASSLFRGIEAFF. V is TRBV12-3 or TRBV12-4 and J is TRBJ1-1; D is undetermined. Trimming stripped 2 bases from V and 7 bases from J, with 11 bases between. This CDR3 contains 13 residues.

V is TRBV7-2 and J is TRBJ1-5, with unresolved D. The CDR3 has 11 residues. CDR1 and CDR2 from the germline V gene are SGHTA and FQGNSA. The ends were cut back, 8 bases at V and 11 bases at J, with 13 bases in the middle. This CDR3 is CASGRLQSQHF. The CDR3 DNA follows: TGTGCCAGCGGGAGGCTCCAGTCCCAGCATTTT.

This clonotype was seen only once. CDR3 sequence (DNA): TGTGCCATCAGCCGTAGTGGGGGTATGGCTGAAGCTTTCTTT. Its protein is CAISRSGGMAEAFF. The rearrangement links TRBV10-3 to TRBJ1-1, with D maybe TRBD1 (5 bases). Germline V gene lookup returns CDR1 ENHRY and CDR2 SYGVKD. Trimming removed 6 bases at V and 6 bases at J, with 17 bases between. The CDR3 consists of 14 residues.

This clonotype was found a few times. CDR3 sequence: CASSIGAGYEQYF. For the CDR3, the DNA is TGTGCCAGCAGCATCGGGGCCGGCTACGAGCAGTACTTC. The chain links TRBV7-2 to TRBJ2-7, with D perhaps being TRBD1 or TRBD2 (5 bases each). V shed 5 bases and J shed 3 bases, with 11 bases lying between them. This CDR3 is built from 13 residues. Per the germline V gene, CDR1 is SGHTA and CDR2 is FQGNSA.

Many counts were recorded for this clonotype. The CDR3 loop is CASTFEGQNEKLFF. The CDR3 coding sequence is TGTGCCAGCACCTTCGAGGGACAGAATGAAAAACTGTTTTTT. This chain uses TRBV2 with TRBJ1-4, with TRBD1 matching over 7 bases. After removal of 7 bases from V and 5 bases from J, the junction contained 7 bases not matched to a gene. CDR1 and CDR2 from the germline V gene are SNHLY and FYNNEI. The CDR3 extends over 14 amino acids.

This sequence joins TRBV20-1 and TRBJ2-2; D gene uncertain. This CDR3 is built from 13 residues. Germline loops: CDR1 DFQATT, CDR2 SNEGSKA (reference sequence). Trimming pared 4 bases from V and 1 base from J, leaving 7 bases between. The CDR3 loop reads CSANSGNTGELFF. CDR3 coding DNA: TGCAGTGCTAATTCCGGGAACACCGGGGAGCTGTTTTTT.

This clonotype was counted many times. The V call is TRBV7-3, the J call TRBJ1-4; 10 bases match TRBD1. Germline-derived CDR1 and CDR2 are SGHTA and FQGTGA. The CDR3 consists of 16 residues. V gave up 4 bases and J gave up 5 bases; unmatched junction bases: 7. CDR3 sequence (DNA): TGTGCCAGCAGCTCCCGGGACAGGGGCCCGAATGAAAAACTGTTTTTT. Amino acid sequence: CASSSRDRGPNEKLFF. Full variable domain (rest looked up from reference TRBV7-3 and TRBJ1-4): GAGVSQTPSNKVTEKGKYVELRCDPISGHTALYWYRQSLGQGPEFLIYFQGTGAADDSGLPNDRFFAVRPEGSVSTLKIQRTERGDSAVYLCASSSRDRGPNEKLFFGSGTQLSVL.